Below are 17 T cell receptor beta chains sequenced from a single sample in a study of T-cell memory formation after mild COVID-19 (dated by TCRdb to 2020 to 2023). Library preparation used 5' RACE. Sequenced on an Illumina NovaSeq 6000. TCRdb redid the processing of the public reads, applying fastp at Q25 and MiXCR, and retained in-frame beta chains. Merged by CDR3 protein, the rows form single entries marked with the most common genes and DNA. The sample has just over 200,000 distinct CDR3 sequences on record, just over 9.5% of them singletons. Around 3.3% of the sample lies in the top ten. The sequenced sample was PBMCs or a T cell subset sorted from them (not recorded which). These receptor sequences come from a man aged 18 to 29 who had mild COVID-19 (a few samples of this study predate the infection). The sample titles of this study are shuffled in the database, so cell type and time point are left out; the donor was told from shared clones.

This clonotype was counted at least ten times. CDR3 amino acids: CASSPGANVLTF. In DNA form, the CDR3 reads TGTGCCAGCAGCCCGGGGGCCAACGTCCTGACTTTC. V gene TRBV11-2 combines with J gene TRBJ2-6; the D is unclear. Trimming shortened V by 5 bases and J by 4 bases, and 3 bases separated the two germline ends. Germline lookup yields CDR1 SGHAT and CDR2 FQNNGV. CDR3 length equals 12 residues.

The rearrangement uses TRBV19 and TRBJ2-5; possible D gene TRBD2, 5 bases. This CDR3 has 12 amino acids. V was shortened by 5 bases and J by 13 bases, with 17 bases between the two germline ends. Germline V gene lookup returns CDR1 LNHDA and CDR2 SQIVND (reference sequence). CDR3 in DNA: TGTGCCAGTAGTCAGAAAGCGGCCACACCGTACTTC. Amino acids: CASSQKAATPYF.

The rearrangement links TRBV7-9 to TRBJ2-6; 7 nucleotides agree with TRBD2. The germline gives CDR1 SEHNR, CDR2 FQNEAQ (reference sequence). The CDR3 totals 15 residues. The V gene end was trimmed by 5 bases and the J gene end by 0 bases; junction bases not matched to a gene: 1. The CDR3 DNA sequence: TGTGCCAGCAGCACGGGGGGCTCTGGGGCCAACGTCCTGACTTTC. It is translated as CASSTGGSGANVLTF.

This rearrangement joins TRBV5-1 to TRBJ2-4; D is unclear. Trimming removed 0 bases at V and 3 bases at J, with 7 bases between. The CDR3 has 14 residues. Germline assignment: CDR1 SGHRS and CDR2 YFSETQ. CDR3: CASSLDLVKNIQYF. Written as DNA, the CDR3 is TGCGCCAGCAGCTTGGATTTAGTCAAAAACATTCAGTACTTC. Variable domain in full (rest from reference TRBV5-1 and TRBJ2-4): KAGVTQTPRYLIKTRGQQVTLSCSPISGHRSVSWYQQTPGQGLQFLFEYFSETQRNKGNFPGRFSGRQFSNSRSEMNVSTLELGDSALYLCASSLDLVKNIQYFGAGTRLSVL.

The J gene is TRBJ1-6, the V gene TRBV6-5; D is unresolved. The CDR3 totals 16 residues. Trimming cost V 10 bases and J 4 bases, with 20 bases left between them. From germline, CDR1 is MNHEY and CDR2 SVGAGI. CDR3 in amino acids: CATNSGWADYNSPLHF. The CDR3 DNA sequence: TGTGCCACCAACAGCGGTTGGGCGGATTATAATTCACCCCTCCACTTT.

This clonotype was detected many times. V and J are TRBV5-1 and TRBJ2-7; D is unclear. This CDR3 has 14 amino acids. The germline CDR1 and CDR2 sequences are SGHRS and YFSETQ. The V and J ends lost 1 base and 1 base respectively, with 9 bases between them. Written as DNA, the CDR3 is TGCGCCAGCAGCTTGACACCTCCTTCCTACGAGCAGTACTTC. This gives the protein CASSLTPPSYEQYF.

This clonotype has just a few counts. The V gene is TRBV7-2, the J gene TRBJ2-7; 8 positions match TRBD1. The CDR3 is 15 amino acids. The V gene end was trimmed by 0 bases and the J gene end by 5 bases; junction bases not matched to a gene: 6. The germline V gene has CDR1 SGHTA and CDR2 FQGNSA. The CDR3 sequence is CASSLAGTGRNEQYF. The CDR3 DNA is TGTGCCAGCAGCTTAGCCGGGACAGGCAGGAACGAGCAGTACTTC. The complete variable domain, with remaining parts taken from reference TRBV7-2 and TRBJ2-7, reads GAGVSQSPSNKVTEKGKDVELRCDPISGHTALYWYRQSLGQGLEFLIYFQGNSAPDKSGLPSDRFSAERTGGSVSTLTIQRTQQEDSAVYLCASSLAGTGRNEQYFGPGTRLTVT.

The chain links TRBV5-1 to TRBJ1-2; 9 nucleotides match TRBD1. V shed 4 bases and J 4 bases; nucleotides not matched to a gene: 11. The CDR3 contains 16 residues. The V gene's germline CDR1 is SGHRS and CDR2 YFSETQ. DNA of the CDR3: TGCGCCAGCAGCGAGGGACAGGGCCCGACCCTCTATGGCTACACCTTC. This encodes CASSEGQGPTLYGYTF. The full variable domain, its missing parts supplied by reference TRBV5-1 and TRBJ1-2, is KAGVTQTPRYLIKTRGQQVTLSCSPISGHRSVSWYQQTPGQGLQFLFEYFSETQRNKGNFPGRFSGRQFSNSRSEMNVSTLELGDSALYLCASSEGQGPTLYGYTFGSGTRLTVV.

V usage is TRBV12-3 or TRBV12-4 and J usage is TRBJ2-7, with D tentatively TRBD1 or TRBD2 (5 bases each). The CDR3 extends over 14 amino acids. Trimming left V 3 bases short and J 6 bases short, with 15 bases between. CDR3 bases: TGTGCCAGCAGTTTTCGGGACGGGCCCCGCGAGCAGTACTTC. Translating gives CASSFRDGPREQYF.

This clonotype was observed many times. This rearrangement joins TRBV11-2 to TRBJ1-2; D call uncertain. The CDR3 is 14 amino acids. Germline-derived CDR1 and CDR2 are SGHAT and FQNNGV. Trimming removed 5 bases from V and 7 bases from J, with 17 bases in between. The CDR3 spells CASSLIAGRGGYTF. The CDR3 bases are TGTGCCAGCAGCCTAATTGCGGGCCGAGGTGGCTACACCTTC.

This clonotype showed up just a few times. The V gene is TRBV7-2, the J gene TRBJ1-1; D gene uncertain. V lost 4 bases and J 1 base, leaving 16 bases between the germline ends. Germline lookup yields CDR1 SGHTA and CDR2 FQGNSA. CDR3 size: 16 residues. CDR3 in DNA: TGTGCCAGCAGCTGGGAACTAATAGGGCGGAACACTGAAGCTTTCTTT. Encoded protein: CASSWELIGRNTEAFF.

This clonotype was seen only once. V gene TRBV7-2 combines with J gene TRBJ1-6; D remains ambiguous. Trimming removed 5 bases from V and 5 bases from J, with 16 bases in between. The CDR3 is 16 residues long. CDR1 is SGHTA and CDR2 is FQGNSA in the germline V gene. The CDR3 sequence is CASSPTAGRNNSPLHF. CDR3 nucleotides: TGTGCCAGCAGCCCCACGGCCGGGAGAAATAATTCACCCCTCCACTTT.

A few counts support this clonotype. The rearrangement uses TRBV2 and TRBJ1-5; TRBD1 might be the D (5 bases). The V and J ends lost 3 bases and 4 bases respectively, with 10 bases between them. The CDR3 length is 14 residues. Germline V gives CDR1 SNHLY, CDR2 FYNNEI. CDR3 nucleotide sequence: TGTGCCAGCAGTGATCAGGGCCGTAATCAGCCCCAGCATTTT. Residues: CASSDQGRNQPQHF.

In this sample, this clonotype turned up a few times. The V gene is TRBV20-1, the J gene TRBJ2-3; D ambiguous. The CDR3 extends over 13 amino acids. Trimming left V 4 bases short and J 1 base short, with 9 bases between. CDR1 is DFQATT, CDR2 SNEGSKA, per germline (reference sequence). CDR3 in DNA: TGCAGTGCTACAGTGCTGGGCACAGATACGCAGTATTTT. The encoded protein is CSATVLGTDTQYF.

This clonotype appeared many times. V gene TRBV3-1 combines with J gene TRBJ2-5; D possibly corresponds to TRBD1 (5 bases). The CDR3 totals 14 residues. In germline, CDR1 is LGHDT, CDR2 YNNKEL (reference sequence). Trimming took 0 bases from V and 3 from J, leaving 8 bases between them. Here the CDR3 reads CASSQDAGKETQYF. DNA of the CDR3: TGTGCCAGCAGCCAAGATGCAGGGAAAGAGACCCAGTACTTC.

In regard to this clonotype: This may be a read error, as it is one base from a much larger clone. The DNA for the CDR3 is TGTGCCAGCAGTTTGGGCCTAGCGTACTACGAGCAGTACTTC. This sequence encodes CASSLGLAYYEQYF. This chain links TRBV12-3 or TRBV12-4 with TRBJ2-7; D might be TRBD2 (6 bases). This CDR3 contains 14 residues. V was clipped by 3 bases and J by 3 bases, with 12 bases between them.

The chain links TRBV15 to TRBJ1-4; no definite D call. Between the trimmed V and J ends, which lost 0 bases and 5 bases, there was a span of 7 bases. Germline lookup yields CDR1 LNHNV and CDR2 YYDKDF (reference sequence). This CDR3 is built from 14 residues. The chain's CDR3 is CATSRDLINEKLFF. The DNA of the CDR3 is TGTGCCACCAGCAGAGATTTAATCAATGAAAAACTGTTTTTT.